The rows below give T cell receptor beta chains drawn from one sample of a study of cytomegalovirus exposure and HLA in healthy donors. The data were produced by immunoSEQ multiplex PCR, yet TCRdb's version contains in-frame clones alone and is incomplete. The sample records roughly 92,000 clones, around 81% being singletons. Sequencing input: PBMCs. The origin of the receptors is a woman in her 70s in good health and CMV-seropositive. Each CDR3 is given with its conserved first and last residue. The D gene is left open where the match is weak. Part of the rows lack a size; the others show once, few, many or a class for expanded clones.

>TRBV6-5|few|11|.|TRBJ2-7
CASSLGGEQYF
TGTGCCAGCAGCCTCGGGGGCGAGCAGTACTTC
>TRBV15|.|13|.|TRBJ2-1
CATSSGRDNEQFF
TGTGCCACCAGCAGTGGGCGGGACAATGAGCAGTTCTTC
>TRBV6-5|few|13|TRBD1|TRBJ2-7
CASRDSLAHEQYF
TGTGCCAGTAGGGACAGCCTGGCCCACGAGCAGTACTTC
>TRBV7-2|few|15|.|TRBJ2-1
CASSLTGEGYNEQFF
TGTGCCAGCAGCTTAACGGGAGAGGGGTACAATGAGCAGTTCTTC
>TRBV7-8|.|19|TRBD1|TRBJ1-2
CASSLGLFTGTAGINGYTF
TGTGCCAGCAGCTTAGGGCTCTTCACCGGGACAGCCGGAATCAATGGCTACACCTTC
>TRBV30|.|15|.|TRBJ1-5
CAWKTGTGSNQPQHF
TGTGCCTGGAAAACAGGGACGGGTAGCAATCAGCCCCAGCATTTT
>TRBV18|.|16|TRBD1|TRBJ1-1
CASSSGSLGGLTEAFF
TGTGCCAGCTCATCGGGGAGTCTAGGGGGCTTGACTGAAGCTTTCTTT
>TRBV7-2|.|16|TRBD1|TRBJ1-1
CASSFGTGKGNTEAFF
TGTGCCAGCAGCTTTGGGACAGGGAAGGGGAACACTGAAGCTTTCTTT
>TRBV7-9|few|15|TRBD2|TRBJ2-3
CASSLEGLAADTQYF
TGTGCCAGCAGCTTAGAGGGACTAGCCGCAGATACGCAGTATTTT
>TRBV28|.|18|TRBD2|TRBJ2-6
CASRPPGLERSGANVLTF
TGTGCCAGCAGGCCCCCGGGACTAGAGAGATCTGGGGCCAACGTCCTGACTTTC
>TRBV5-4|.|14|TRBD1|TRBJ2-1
CASSSRDSGFGQFF
TGTGCCAGCAGCTCCCGGGACAGCGGTTTCGGGCAGTTCTTC
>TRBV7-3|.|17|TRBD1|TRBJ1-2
CASSPGRGPDVNYGYTF
TGTGCCAGCAGCCCCGGGAGGGGGCCCGACGTCAACTATGGCTACACCTTC